Below are 15 T cell receptor beta chains sequenced from a single sample in a study of patients and donors after allogeneic stem cell transplantation. MiXCR, applied by TCRdb to the RT-PCR reads, yields one record per CDR3 protein. Found here are almost 90,000 distinct CDR3 sequences, 4% to 5% of them singletons; the top ten hold 2.6%. Sample: blood, either unsorted or a sorted T cell fraction (not recorded which). The receptors shown here come from a human donor who was either an allogeneic HSCT recipient or a stem cell or donor lymphocyte infusion donor (not recorded which). It is not recorded whose cells these are; they may come from a transplant donor.

This clonotype occurred many times. The chain combines TRBV20-1 with TRBJ2-7; 9 bases are shared with TRBD2. This CDR3 contains 11 residues. Trimming at V came to 7 bases and at J to 5 bases, leaving 3 bases not matched to a gene. Germline CDR1 DFQATT, CDR2 SNEGSKA (reference sequence). Here the CDR3 DNA reads TGCAGTGGACTAGCGGTAGACGAGCAGTACTTC. It specifies CSGLAVDEQYF.

Concerning this clonotype: A read error is possible here, since a much larger clone lies one base away. V is TRBV20-1 and J is TRBJ2-3; 13 nucleotides agree with TRBD2. The V gene's germline CDR1 is DFQATT and CDR2 SNEGSKA (reference sequence). J gave up 7 bases and V 3 bases, and 10 bases lay outside the gene matches. CDR3 length equals 16 residues. The CDR3 coding sequence is TGCAGTGCTAGTCAGACTAGCGGGAGGTTACTAAATACGCAGTATTTT. Protein: CSASQTSGRLLNTQYF.

The sample holds many counts of this clonotype. This chain joins TRBV5-1 and TRBJ2-3; 7 nucleotides align to TRBD1. The CDR3 spans 15 residues. Trimming cost V 5 bases and J 5 bases; bases outside gene matches: 11. The germline gives CDR1 SGHRS, CDR2 YFSETQ. This CDR3 reads CASRSGQGVLDTQYF. DNA for the CDR3: TGCGCCAGCAGAAGTGGGCAGGGGGTATTAGATACGCAGTATTTT. The variable domain in full, completed from reference TRBV5-1 and TRBJ2-3, reads KAGVTQTPRYLIKTRGQQVTLSCSPISGHRSVSWYQQTPGQGLQFLFEYFSETQRNKGNFPGRFSGRQFSNSRSEMNVSTLELGDSALYLCASRSGQGVLDTQYFGPGTRLTVL.

Ten or more counts support this clonotype. The gene calls are TRBV20-1 and TRBJ2-7, with TRBD2 identical over 8 bases. CDR3 length: 15 amino acids. Trimming removed 6 bases from V and 1 base from J; junction bases left unmatched: 11. Germline lookup yields CDR1 DFQATT and CDR2 SNEGSKA (reference sequence). The CDR3, as DNA: TGCAGTGCGCTTCGGACTAGCAACCCTTCCTACGAGCAGTACTTC. Protein product: CSALRTSNPSYEQYF.

This clonotype came up many times. The V gene is TRBV25-1, the J gene TRBJ2-7, with D unclear. In germline, CDR1 is MGHDK, CDR2 SYGVNS. The CDR3 runs 14 residues. With 2 bases removed from V and 6 bases from J, the gap between germline ends came to 14 bases. This chain's CDR3 is CASSEPHRVAEQYF. The CDR3 bases are TGTGCCAGCAGTGAACCCCACCGCGTGGCCGAGCAGTACTTC.

This clonotype was detected ten times or more. The chain joins TRBV9 to TRBJ2-2; TRBD2 agrees at 7 bases. In germline, CDR1 is SGDLS, CDR2 YYNGEE. The CDR3 has 17 residues. V gave up 4 bases and J gave up 0 bases; unmatched junction bases: 9. The CDR3 bases are TGTGCCAGCAGCCCCCGCGGTGGGGGGGCGAACACCGGGGAGCTGTTTTTT. Its protein product is CASSPRGGGANTGELFF.

This clonotype was counted ten times or more. The V and J genes are TRBV20-1 and TRBJ2-1; 7 bases are shared with TRBD1. The CDR3 loop spans 15 amino acids. V shed 2 bases and J 2 bases; nucleotides not matched to a gene: 6. Germline values: CDR1 DFQATT, CDR2 SNEGSKA (reference sequence). CDR3 amino acids: CSARRGGQAYNEQFF. CDR3 coding DNA: TGCAGTGCTAGACGGGGCGGACAGGCCTACAATGAGCAGTTCTTC.

This clonotype was detected ten times or more. The chain carries TRBV12-3 or TRBV12-4 and TRBJ1-1; D unresolved. This CDR3 contains 12 residues. Trimming left V 5 bases short and J 11 bases short, with 15 bases between. CDR3 amino acids: CASSPGVGGAFF. The CDR3 region has the DNA TGTGCCAGCAGTCCGGGAGTGGGAGGGGCTTTCTTT.

The gene calls are TRBV20-1 and TRBJ1-5, with D possibly matching TRBD1 (6 bases). Trimming pared 1 base from V and 1 base from J, leaving 14 bases between. This CDR3 contains 16 residues. Germline V gives CDR1 DFQATT, CDR2 SNEGSKA (reference sequence). The CDR3: CSARARGGWSNQPQHF. DNA of the CDR3: TGCAGTGCTAGAGCTAGGGGGGGGTGGAGCAATCAGCCCCAGCATTTT.

In its sample, this clonotype ranks as medium-sized (0.01 to 0.1%). The V call is TRBV3-1, the J call TRBJ1-2, with 7 bases that match TRBD1. The CDR3 sequence is 14 residues long. CDR1 and CDR2 (germline): LGHDT, YNNKEL (reference sequence). V shed 4 bases, J shed 3 bases, and the junction held 5 bases outside the gene matches. The CDR3 DNA reads as TGTGCCAGCAGCCGGGGGACAGTCGACTATGGCTACACCTTC. Its translation is CASSRGTVDYGYTF. Full variable domain (missing parts from reference TRBV3-1 and TRBJ1-2): DTAVSQTPKYLVTQMGNDKSIKCEQNLGHDTMYWYKQDSKKFLKIMFSYNNKELIINETVPNRFSPKSPDKAHLNLHINSLELGDSAVYFCASSRGTVDYGYTFGSGTRLTVV.

This clonotype was seen many times. The chain links TRBV4-1 to TRBJ1-2; 10 bases line up with TRBD1. Germline trimming cut 0 bases from V and 4 bases from J; bases unmatched to any gene: 14. Germline V gives CDR1 MGHRA, CDR2 YSYEKL. This CDR3 is built from 19 residues. The CDR3 spells CASSQDWGGQGSTFYGYTF. CDR3 DNA: TGCGCCAGCAGCCAAGATTGGGGGGGACAGGGGTCGACCTTCTATGGCTACACCTTC.

In this sample, this clonotype turned up a few times. This chain uses TRBV6-1 with TRBJ1-5; D unresolved. V lost 8 bases and J lost 6, with 17 bases in between. This CDR3 region has 14 residues. Germline CDR1 and CDR2: MNHNS and SASEGT. The CDR3 sequence is CASGGRALRQPQHF. The CDR3 bases are TGTGCCAGCGGCGGCCGGGCCCTCCGTCAGCCCCAGCATTTT.

This clonotype was detected many times. CDR3 sequence (DNA): TGCAGTGGCCTACTCAGCGGGAGGTACTCAGATACGCAGTATTTT. Translation gives CSGLLSGRYSDTQYF. This sequence joins TRBV20-1 and TRBJ2-3; 9 bases are a match to TRBD2. The CDR3 extends over 15 amino acids. CDR1 DFQATT and CDR2 SNEGSKA come from the germline V gene (reference sequence). V was pared by 7 bases and J by 4 bases, with 12 bases of the junction left unmatched.

The sample holds many counts of this clonotype. This rearrangement joins TRBV2 to TRBJ2-5, with D possibly being TRBD1 or TRBD2 (5 bases each). V lost 8 bases to trimming and J lost 5 bases, with 9 bases between them. CDR3 length equals 11 residues. CDR1 is SNHLY, CDR2 FYNNEI, per germline. CDR3 in DNA: TGTGCCAGCGAGGGGTGGGAGACCCAGTACTTC. This translates into CASEGWETQYF.

This clonotype was detected many times. The V gene is TRBV5-1, the J gene TRBJ2-2; no clear D. Trimming took 5 bases from V and 3 from J, leaving 8 bases between them. This CDR3 is 13 amino acids long. The germline V gene encodes CDR1 SGHRS and CDR2 YFSETQ. The CDR3 sequence is CASRRDHTGELFF. DNA for the CDR3: TGCGCCAGCAGGCGTGACCACACCGGGGAGCTGTTTTTT.